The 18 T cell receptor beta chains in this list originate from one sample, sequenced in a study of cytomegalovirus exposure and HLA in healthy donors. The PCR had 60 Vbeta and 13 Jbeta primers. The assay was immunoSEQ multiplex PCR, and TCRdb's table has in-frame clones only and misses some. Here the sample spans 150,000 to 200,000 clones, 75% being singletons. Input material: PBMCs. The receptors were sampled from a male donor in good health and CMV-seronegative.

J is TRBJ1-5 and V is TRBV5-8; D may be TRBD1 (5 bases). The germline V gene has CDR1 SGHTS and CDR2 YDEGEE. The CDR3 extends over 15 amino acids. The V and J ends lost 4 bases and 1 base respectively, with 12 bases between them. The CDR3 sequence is CASSRGGLSNQPQHF. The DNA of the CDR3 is TGTGCCAGCAGCCGGGGGGGGTTGAGCAATCAGCCCCAGCATTTT.

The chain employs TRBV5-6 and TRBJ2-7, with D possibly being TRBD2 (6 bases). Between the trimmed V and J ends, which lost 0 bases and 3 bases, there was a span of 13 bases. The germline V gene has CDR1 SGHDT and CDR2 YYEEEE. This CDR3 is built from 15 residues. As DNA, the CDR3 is TGTGCCAGCAGCTTGGCGTTAGCGGCCATCTACGAGCAGTACTTC. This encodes CASSLALAAIYEQYF. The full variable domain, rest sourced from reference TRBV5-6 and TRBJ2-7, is DAGVTQSPTHLIKTRGQQVTLRCSPKSGHDTVSWYQQALGQGPQFIFQYYEEEERQRGNFPDRFSGHQFPNYSSELNVNALLLGDSALYLCASSLALAAIYEQYFGPGTRLTVT.

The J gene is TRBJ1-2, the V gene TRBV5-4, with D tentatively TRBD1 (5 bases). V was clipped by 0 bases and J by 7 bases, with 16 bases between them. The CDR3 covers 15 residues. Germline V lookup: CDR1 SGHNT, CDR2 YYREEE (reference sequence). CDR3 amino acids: CASSLAGKAGRGYTF. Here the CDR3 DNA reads TGTGCCAGCAGCTTGGCCGGCAAGGCAGGGCGTGGCTACACCTTC.

The CDR3 nucleotides are TGTGCCAGCAGCTTAGCGCCCGGGGGGTTCCTTCAAACTGAAGCTTTCTTT. This translates into CASSLAPGGFLQTEAFF. This sequence joins TRBV11-1 and TRBJ1-1; TRBD1 is a possible D gene (5 bases). In germline, CDR1 is SGHAT, CDR2 FQDESV (reference sequence). Trimming cost V 0 bases and J 5 bases, with 19 bases left between them. The CDR3 contains 17 residues.

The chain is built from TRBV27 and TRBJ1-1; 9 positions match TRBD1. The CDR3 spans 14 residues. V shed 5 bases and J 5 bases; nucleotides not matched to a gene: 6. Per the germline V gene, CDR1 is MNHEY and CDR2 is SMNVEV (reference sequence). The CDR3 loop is CASSVGQGLTEAFF. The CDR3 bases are TGTGCCAGCAGTGTGGGACAGGGTTTGACTGAAGCTTTCTTT.

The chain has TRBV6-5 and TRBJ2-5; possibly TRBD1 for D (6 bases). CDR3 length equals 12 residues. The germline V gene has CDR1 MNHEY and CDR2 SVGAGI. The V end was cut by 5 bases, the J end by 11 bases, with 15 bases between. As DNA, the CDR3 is TGTGCCAGCAGTCCTTTTGTGGGGGCGCAGTACTTC. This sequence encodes CASSPFVGAQYF.

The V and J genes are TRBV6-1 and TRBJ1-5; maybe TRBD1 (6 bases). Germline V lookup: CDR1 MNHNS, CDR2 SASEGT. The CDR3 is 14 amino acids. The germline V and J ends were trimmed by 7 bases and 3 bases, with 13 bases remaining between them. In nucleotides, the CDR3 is TGTGCCAGCACCCTGGACAGACTCAATCAGCCCCAGCATTTT. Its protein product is CASTLDRLNQPQHF.

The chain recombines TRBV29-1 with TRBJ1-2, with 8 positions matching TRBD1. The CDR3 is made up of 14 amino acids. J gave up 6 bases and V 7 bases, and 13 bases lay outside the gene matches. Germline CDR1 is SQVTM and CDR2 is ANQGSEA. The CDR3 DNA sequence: TGCAGCGCTGGGTCGTATCAGGGGGCCGATGGCTACACCTTC. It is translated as CSAGSYQGADGYTF.

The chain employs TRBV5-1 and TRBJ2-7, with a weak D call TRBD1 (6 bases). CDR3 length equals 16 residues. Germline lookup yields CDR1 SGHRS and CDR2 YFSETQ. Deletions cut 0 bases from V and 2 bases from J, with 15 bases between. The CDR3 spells CASSLGTGHVTYEQYF. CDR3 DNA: TGCGCCAGCAGCTTGGGAACAGGGCACGTCACCTACGAGCAGTACTTC.

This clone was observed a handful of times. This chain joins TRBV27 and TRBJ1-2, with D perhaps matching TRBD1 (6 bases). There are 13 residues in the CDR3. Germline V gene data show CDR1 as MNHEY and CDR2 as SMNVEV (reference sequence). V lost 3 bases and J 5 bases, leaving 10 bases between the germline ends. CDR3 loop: CASSLTGYYGYTF. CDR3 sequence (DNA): TGTGCCAGCAGTTTGACAGGATATTATGGCTACACCTTC.

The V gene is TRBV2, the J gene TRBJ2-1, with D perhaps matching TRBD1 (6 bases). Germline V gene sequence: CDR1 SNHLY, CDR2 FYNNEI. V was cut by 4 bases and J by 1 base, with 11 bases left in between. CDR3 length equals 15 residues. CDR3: CASSVQGSSYNEQFF. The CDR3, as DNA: TGTGCCAGCAGTGTGCAGGGGTCATCCTACAATGAGCAGTTCTTC.

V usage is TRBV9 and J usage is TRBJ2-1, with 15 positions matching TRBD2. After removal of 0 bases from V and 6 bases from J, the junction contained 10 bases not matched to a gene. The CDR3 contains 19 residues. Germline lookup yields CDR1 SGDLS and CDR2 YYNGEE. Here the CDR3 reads CASSVATGTSGGQINEQFF. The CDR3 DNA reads TGTGCCAGCAGCGTAGCTACCGGGACTAGCGGGGGGCAGATCAATGAGCAGTTCTTC.

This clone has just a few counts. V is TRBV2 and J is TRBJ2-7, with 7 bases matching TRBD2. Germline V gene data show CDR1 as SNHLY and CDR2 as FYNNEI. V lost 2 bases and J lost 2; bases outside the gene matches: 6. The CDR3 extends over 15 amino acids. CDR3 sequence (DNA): TGTGCCAGCAGTGAATCTAGCGGATCCGCCTACGAGCAGTACTTC. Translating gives CASSESSGSAYEQYF.

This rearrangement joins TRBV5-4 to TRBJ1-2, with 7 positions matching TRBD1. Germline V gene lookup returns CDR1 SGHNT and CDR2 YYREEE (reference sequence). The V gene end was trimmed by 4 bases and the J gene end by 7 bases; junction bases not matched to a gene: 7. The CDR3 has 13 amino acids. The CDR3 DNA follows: TGTGCCAGCAGCCCCGGGACAGAGTCTGGCTACACCTTC. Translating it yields CASSPGTESGYTF.

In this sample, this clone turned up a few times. The chain's CDR3 is CASSPQTPSYNEQFF. CDR3 in DNA: TGTGCCAGCAGCCCCCAGACTCCCTCCTACAATGAGCAGTTCTTC. V usage is TRBV5-4 and J usage is TRBJ2-1; no definite D call. V lost 4 bases, J lost 0 bases, and 11 bases lay in between. The germline V gene encodes CDR1 SGHNT and CDR2 YYREEE (reference sequence). The CDR3 loop spans 15 amino acids.

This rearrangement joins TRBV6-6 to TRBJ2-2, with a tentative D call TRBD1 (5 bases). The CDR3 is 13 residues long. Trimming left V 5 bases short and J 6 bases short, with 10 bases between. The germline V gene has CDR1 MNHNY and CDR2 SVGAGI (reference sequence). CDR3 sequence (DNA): TGTGCCAGCAGTCCCCAGGGTCCCGGGGAGCTGTTTTTT. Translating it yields CASSPQGPGELFF.

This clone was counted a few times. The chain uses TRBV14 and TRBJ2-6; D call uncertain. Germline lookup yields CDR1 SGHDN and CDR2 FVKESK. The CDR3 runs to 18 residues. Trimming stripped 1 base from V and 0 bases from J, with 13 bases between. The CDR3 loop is CASSQGRRIPSGANVLTF. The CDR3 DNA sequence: TGTGCCAGCAGCCAAGGGCGGAGAATTCCCTCTGGGGCCAACGTCCTGACTTTC.

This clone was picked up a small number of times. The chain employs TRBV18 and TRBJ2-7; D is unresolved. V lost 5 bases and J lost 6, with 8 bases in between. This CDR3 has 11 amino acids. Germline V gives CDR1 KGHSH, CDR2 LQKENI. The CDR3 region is CASSEALEQYF. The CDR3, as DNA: TGTGCCAGCTCAGAGGCACTCGAGCAGTACTTC.